The sequence of this T cell receptor beta chain was determined in a study of CD8 T cells in ankylosing spondylitis. This clonotype was seen only a few times. What it binds is unknown. CDR3 length: 15 residues. Germline CDR1 is LGHNA and CDR2 is YSLEER. Trimming left V 0 bases short and J 2 bases short, with 11 bases between. For TCR beta, libraries came from quantitative 5'-RACE with molecular barcodes. In TCRdb, the 5' RACE reads were re-called with MiXCR into one record per CDR3 protein. This repertoire shows fewer than 550,000 distinct CDR3 sequences, under 5.5% found once; its top ten account for 3% to 4%. Study results and limitations: Significantly higher representation of disease-linked clones was reported for matched ankylosing spondylitis synovial fluid. There was a TCR beta motif, made of several highly homologous variants, that appeared characteristic of ankylosing spondylitis blood. Disease-associated clones were CD8+ and fairly uncommon in peripheral blood.

V and J are TRBV4-3 and TRBJ2-7; D perhaps matches TRBD2 (5 bases). This clonotype was sampled from a male donor with ankylosing spondylitis. The specimen was blood, either unsorted or a sorted T cell fraction (not recorded which). The CDR3 is CASSQDRGYTYEQYF. The DNA for the CDR3 is TGCGCCAGCAGCCAAGATCGAGGGTATACCTACGAGCAGTACTTC.